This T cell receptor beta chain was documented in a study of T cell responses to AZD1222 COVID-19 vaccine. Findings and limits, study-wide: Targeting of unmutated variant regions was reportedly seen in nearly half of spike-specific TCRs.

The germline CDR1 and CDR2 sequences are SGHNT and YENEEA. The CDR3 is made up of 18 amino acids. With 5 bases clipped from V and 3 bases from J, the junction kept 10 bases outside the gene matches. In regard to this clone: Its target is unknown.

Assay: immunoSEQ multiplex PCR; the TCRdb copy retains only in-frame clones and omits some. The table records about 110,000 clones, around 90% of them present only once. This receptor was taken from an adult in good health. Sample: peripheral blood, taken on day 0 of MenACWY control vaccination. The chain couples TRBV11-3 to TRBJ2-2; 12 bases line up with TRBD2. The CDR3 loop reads CASSLLTSGSEDTGELFF. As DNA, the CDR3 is TGTGCCAGCAGCCTCCTGACTAGCGGGAGCGAGGACACCGGGGAGCTGTTTTTT.